These T cell receptor beta chains were read from a single sample in a study of T cells and Merkel cell carcinoma outcomes. Using immunoSEQ multiplex PCR, the repertoire was profiled, and TCRdb retains in-frame clones only, with some absent. This sample has approximately 10,000 clones; around 95% occur once, and the top ten carry more than 0.8%. Sequenced input: tumor tissue from Merkel cell carcinoma. The receptors come from a human donor with Merkel cell carcinoma. Both conserved end residues are part of each CDR3.

v_gene	j_gene	CDR3aa
TRBV30	TRBJ1-1	CAWSVGTEAFF
TRBV4-2	TRBJ2-5	CASSPVISGIQETQYF
TRBV30	TRBJ2-7	CAWSVEAGGRAYEQYF
TRBV23-1	TRBJ1-1	CASRRTGTQGAEAFF
TRBV5-4	TRBJ2-1	CASSLDPSGDNEQFF
TRBV7-9	TRBJ1-1	CASSPMGTEACF
TRBV28	TRBJ2-4	CASSLPSIAKNIQYF
TRBV29-1	TRBJ1-1	CSVVRGPAGSTEAFF
TRBV19	TRBJ1-4	CARPRGRRNEKLFF
TRBV6-1	TRBJ2-1	CANTRDKVYNEQFF
TRBV7-3	TRBJ2-7	CASSSSLHILYEQYF
TRBV5-5	TRBJ1-1	CASSSSGIPEAFF
TRBV30	TRBJ2-1	CAWSRGLAGSNEQFF
TRBV11-2	TRBJ2-7	CASSFRFNSYEQYF
TRBV7-3	TRBJ2-5	CASSPIGTSVETQYF
TRBV9	TRBJ2-2	CASSVSTSGTTGELFF
TRBV15	TRBJ1-5	CATSRDPGGNQPQHF
TRBV28	TRBJ2-7	CASSSLPGTPPYEQYF
TRBV7-9	TRBJ2-1	CASSPGGNEQFF
TRBV18	TRBJ1-2	CASSPDSTYGYTF
TRBV7-8	TRBJ1-5	CASSLGRGQPQHF
TRBV18	TRBJ2-4	CASSPPQDALKNIQYF
TRBV18	TRBJ2-7	CASSPPVQGGYEQYF
TRBV5-1	TRBJ2-3	CASSEGLAGGGADTQYF
TRBV7-9	TRBJ2-3	CASSFGPSGPTDTQYF
TRBV27	TRBJ2-7	CASSFDGTTEQYF
TRBV4-3	TRBJ2-3	CASSRQVGGDTQYF
TRBV6-1	TRBJ2-7	CASSGQGFSEQYF
TRBV4-2	TRBJ2-1	CASSQGGFSRGYNEQFF
TRBV2	TRBJ1-1	CTSSEYGLRNTEAFF
TRBV4-1	TRBJ2-7	CASSQEVGGAYEQYF
TRBV27	TRBJ2-1	CASGLRGRARNEQFF
TRBV20-1	TRBJ2-7	CSVLTSYEQYF
TRBV9	TRBJ1-1	CASSTHTSTEAFF
TRBV6-1	TRBJ2-3	CASSEGRAVADTQYF
TRBV7-3	TRBJ2-7	CASSPQAGGFHEQYF
TRBV30	TRBJ2-1	CAWSVRGANEQFF
TRBV29-1	TRBJ2-5	CSVVWAKEGETQYF
TRBV6-1	TRBJ2-2	CASSGGQGRTGELFF
TRBV28	TRBJ2-7	CASRPALAEHEQYF
TRBV10-3	TRBJ2-5	CAISGPPGGAPQETQYF
TRBV7-8	TRBJ1-1	CASSFNRETEAFF
TRBV29-1	TRBJ1-1	CSVIQGGAFF
TRBV5-1	TRBJ1-2	CASSLAPGVGHYGYTF
TRBV7-9	TRBJ2-7	CASSPLIGSYEQYF
TRBV7-9	TRBJ1-4	CASSSSEKLFF
TRBV7-9	TRBJ1-1	CASSSLGVNTEAFF
TRBV18	TRBJ2-2	CASSTLQGNTGELFF
TRBV11-3	TRBJ2-1	CASSFGGVNEQFF
TRBV25-1	TRBJ1-2	CASRDRNYGYTF
TRBV7-9	TRBJ2-7	CASSPGRGASYEQYF
TRBV19	TRBJ1-4	CASWDEKLFF